This record looks at one TCR beta chain sequence and its context. This CDR3 spans 16 amino acids. Trimming took off 5 bases at V and 7 bases at J, with 24 bases between the two ends. Germline lookup yields CDR1 SGHRS and CDR2 YFSETQ. Original processing notes: Reference gene primer amplification gave estimated nucleated cell counts. TCRdb's copy holds only in-frame clones and misses some; the assay was immunoSEQ multiplex PCR. Clonal size and the V and J genes are those of that table, whereas D and trimming came from the DNA. This table holds roughly 150,000 clones, 80% found once. The data stem from a study of blood T cell repertoires in COVID-19. Background on the study: Spain, Italy and the United States supplied samples that represented acute and convalescent COVID-19. Sample material is recorded as cDNA or gDNA derived from T cells, B-cell-depleted T cells, or PBMCs.

The clonotype originates from a man aged 55 to 70 with acute or convalescent COVID-19. J is TRBJ1-1 and V is TRBV5-1; D is possibly TRBD1 (5 bases). The sequenced sample was peripheral blood. Here the CDR3 reads CASSRGGLRNPLEAFF. DNA for the CDR3: TGCGCCAGCAGTAGGGGAGGGCTCCGCAACCCCCTTGAAGCTTTCTTT.